The 11 T cell receptor beta chains in this list originate from one sample, sequenced in a study of Ad26.COV2.S vaccination and SARS-CoV-2 variants. Repertoires were generated with immunoSEQ multiplex PCR, while TCRdb's copy carries only in-frame clones and drops some. The table has 330,000 or so clones, roughly 90% seen once. Treatment indicated: around 19 received Ad26.COV2.S at low or high dose, single or two shots; roughly five received placebo; per-sample allocation not given. Day 63 after the first vaccine or placebo injection was the time point for sampling. Source: peripheral blood, taken in a trial of Ad26.COV2.S vaccine versus placebo. These receptor sequences come from a person aged 18-60 years who received the Ad26.COV2.S COVID-19 vaccine or a placebo.

The chain is built from TRBV2 and TRBJ1-2; 9 nucleotides agree with TRBD1. V trimming: 4 bases; J trimming: 8 bases; junction bases outside the gene matches: 11. The CDR3 length is 15 residues. Per the germline V gene, CDR1 is SNHLY and CDR2 is FYNNEI. CDR3 amino acids: CASSGTGVRPRGYTF. The CDR3 DNA is TGTGCCAGCAGTGGGACAGGGGTTCGACCGAGGGGCTACACCTTC.

Notes on this clone: The same CDR3 also results from other DNA sequences found in this sample. The chain uses TRBV11-2 and TRBJ2-1, with D uncertain. Trimming shortened V by 3 bases and J by 0 bases, and 9 bases separated the two germline ends. Germline V gives CDR1 SGHAT, CDR2 FQNNGV. The CDR3 extends over 15 amino acids. CDR3 amino acids: CASSLGASSYNEQFF. CDR3 bases: TGTGCCAGCAGCTTGGGCGCTAGCTCCTACAATGAGCAGTTCTTC.

The gene calls are TRBV18 and TRBJ1-6; D is unresolved. CDR1 is KGHSH, CDR2 LQKENI, per germline. The CDR3 is 15 residues long. Trimming removed 0 bases at V and 6 bases at J, with 9 bases between. The CDR3 reads CASSPPEGRNSPLHF. The DNA for the CDR3 is TGTGCCAGCTCACCACCGGAGGGTCGTAATTCACCCCTCCACTTT. Full variable domain (remainder filled in from reference TRBV18 and TRBJ1-6): NAGVMQNPRHLVRRRGQEARLRCSPMKGHSHVYWYRQLPEEGLKFMVYLQKENIIDESGMPKERFSAEFPKEGPSILRIQQVVRGDSAAYFCASSPPEGRNSPLHFGNGTRLTVT.

The rearrangement joins TRBV4-3 to TRBJ1-6; D ambiguous. CDR3 length equals 18 residues. The germline CDR1 and CDR2 sequences are LGHNA and YSLEER. Deletions cut 0 bases from V and 10 bases from J, with 22 bases between. The DNA for the CDR3 is TGCGCCAGCAGCCAAGAGGTTAGGGATACAGTAACAGAGTCACCCCTCCACTTT. This encodes CASSQEVRDTVTESPLHF.

Only one count was recorded for this clone. The rearrangement uses TRBV14 and TRBJ2-1; no firm D call. V was cut by 1 base and J by 4 bases, with 5 bases left in between. The germline V gene encodes CDR1 SGHDN and CDR2 FVKESK. CDR3 length equals 13 residues. In DNA, the CDR3 is TGTGCCAGCAGCCAAGTTCGGTACAATGAGCAGTTCTTC. It is translated as CASSQVRYNEQFF.

The rearrangement uses TRBV27 and TRBJ1-5; D ambiguous. The V gene lost 0 bases and the J gene lost 4 bases, with 4 bases spanning the gap. This CDR3 has 13 residues. Germline CDR1 and CDR2: MNHEY and SMNVEV (reference sequence). CDR3 region: CASSLSENQPQHF. In DNA form, the CDR3 reads TGTGCCAGCAGTTTATCTGAGAATCAGCCCCAGCATTTT.

This rearrangement joins TRBV6-2 or TRBV6-3 to TRBJ2-7, with 11 bases fitting TRBD2. CDR1 MNHEY and CDR2 SVGEGT come from the germline V gene. The CDR3 runs to 14 residues. V shed 2 bases and J 6 bases; nucleotides not matched to a gene: 3. The CDR3 region is CASSYTSGGSEQYF. In DNA, the CDR3 is TGTGCCAGCAGTTACACTAGCGGGGGTTCCGAGCAGTACTTC.

The V gene is TRBV2, the J gene TRBJ1-4; D is unresolved. The ends were cut back, 3 bases at V and 4 bases at J, with 9 bases in the middle. The germline V gene encodes CDR1 SNHLY and CDR2 FYNNEI. This CDR3 spans 14 amino acids. The CDR3 nucleotides are TGTGCCAGCAGTGACGGGAAAAGTAATGAAAAACTGTTTTTT. Translating gives CASSDGKSNEKLFF.

About this clone itself: At the DNA level, this CDR3 is encoded by other sequences in the same sample as well. This chain uses TRBV5-1 with TRBJ2-1; the match to TRBD2 covers 11 bases. V lost 6 bases and J lost 4; bases outside the gene matches: 3. The CDR3 is made up of 14 amino acids. Germline assignment: CDR1 SGHRS and CDR2 YFSETQ. CDR3 coding DNA: TGCGCCAGCACCACTAGCGGGGGTTACAATGAGCAGTTCTTC. It specifies CASTTSGGYNEQFF.

In this sample, this clone turned up once. The gene calls are TRBV7-9 and TRBJ1-2; D is unclear. This CDR3 is built from 14 residues. Germline lookup yields CDR1 SEHNR and CDR2 FQNEAQ (reference sequence). The V gene lost 1 base and the J gene lost 4 bases, with 10 bases spanning the gap. Written as DNA, the CDR3 is TGTGCCAGCAGCTTAGAAGAACCTGCCTATGGCTACACCTTC. The encoded protein is CASSLEEPAYGYTF. Full variable domain (rest looked up from reference TRBV7-9 and TRBJ1-2): DTGVSQNPRHKITKRGQNVTFRCDPISEHNRLYWYRQTLGQGPEFLTYFQNEAQLEKSRLLSDRFSAERPKGSFSTLEIQRTEQGDSAMYLCASSLEEPAYGYTFGSGTRLTVV.

The CDR3: CATSDATSGDTDTQYF. The CDR3 DNA reads TGTGCCACCAGTGATGCGACTAGCGGGGACACAGATACGCAGTATTTT. The chain uses TRBV24-1 and TRBJ2-3; 11 nucleotides align to TRBD2. This CDR3 comprises 16 residues. V dropped 3 bases and J dropped 2; count of bases not matched to a gene: 3. Per germline, CDR1 KGHDR and CDR2 SFDVKD.